This note documents a single T cell receptor beta chain sequence. The antigen is undetermined. The entry originates in a study of cytomegalovirus exposure and HLA in healthy donors. This CDR3 region has 12 residues. Trimming stripped 5 bases from V and 3 bases from J, with 8 bases between. The germline gives CDR1 SGHAT, CDR2 FQNNGV. While the first cohort had about 610 subjects, the donors belonged to the separate validation cohort of over a hundred subjects. Study-wide findings and caveats: While the bulk of TCR sequences proved rare, some public TCRs turned up in many donors. The investigators catalogued some 160 TCR beta chains as cytomegalovirus-associated. In the 95 to 150 validation repertoires, about 94% of cluster scores exceeded 0, per a later analysis.

Sequenced by immunoSEQ multiplex PCR; TCRdb stores in-frame clones only, minus some. The top ten clones hold around 1% of a sample with around 300,000 clones, roughly 85% of them seen once. J is TRBJ2-7 and V is TRBV11-2; maybe TRBD2 (6 bases). This receptor was taken from a woman between 18 and 30 years old in good health and CMV-seronegative. Source material: PBMCs. CDR3 in DNA: TGTGCCAGCAGCCAGGGACTCTACGAGCAGTACTTC. Protein: CASSQGLYEQYF. Using reference TRBV11-2 and TRBJ2-7 for the parts outside the CDR3, the full variable domain is EAGVAQSPRYKIIEKRQSVAFWCNPISGHATLYWYQQILGQGPKLLIQFQNNGVVDDSQLPKDRFSAERLKGVDSTLKIQPAKLEDSAVYLCASSQGLYEQYFGPGTRLTVT.